These 16 T cell receptor beta chains originate from one sample sequenced in a study of spatial heterogeneity in lung cancer. Via MiXCR, TCRdb re-called the 5' RACE reads, giving one row per CDR3 protein. The table shows 60,000 to 90,000 distinct CDR3 sequences, with under 8.5% occurring only once. Time point defined: sample taken at primary tumor resection. The sequenced sample was PBMCs, obtained at surgery. These receptors were obtained from a male donor with early-stage non-small cell lung cancer.

This clonotype was recorded at least ten times. The chain couples TRBV6-2 or TRBV6-3 to TRBJ2-6; D gene ambiguous. The V gene lost 6 bases and the J gene lost 2 bases, with 5 bases spanning the gap. The CDR3 is 13 amino acids. Germline CDR1 MNHEY, CDR2 SVGEGT. CDR3 loop: CASRYPGANVLTF. In DNA form, the CDR3 reads TGTGCCAGCAGGTATCCTGGGGCCAACGTCCTGACTTTC.

The chain uses TRBV12-3 or TRBV12-4 and TRBJ2-1, with 8 bases aligning to TRBD2. The CDR3 length is 14 residues. V shed 6 bases and J 5 bases; nucleotides not matched to a gene: 6. The CDR3 region has the DNA TGTGCCAGCAGCCCGTGGCGGGAGGACAATGAGCAGTTCTTC. It translates to CASSPWREDNEQFF.

The chain combines TRBV11-2 with TRBJ2-5; D is possibly TRBD2 (6 bases). Germline lookup yields CDR1 SGHAT and CDR2 FQNNGV. The length of the CDR3 is 20 residues. Trimming cost V 3 bases and J 2 bases, with 28 bases left between them. This CDR3 is CASSLRSGRRVMEGQETQYF. In nucleotides, the CDR3 is TGTGCCAGCAGCTTGAGGTCCGGGCGAAGGGTGATGGAGGGACAAGAGACCCAGTACTTC.

This clonotype has at least ten counts. J is TRBJ2-6 and V is TRBV7-2; D gene uncertain. This CDR3 contains 15 residues. V lost 3 bases, J lost 3 bases, and 9 bases lay in between. Per the germline V gene, CDR1 is SGHTA and CDR2 is FQGNSA. The CDR3 region is CASSFIALGANVLTF. The CDR3, as DNA: TGTGCCAGCAGCTTTATTGCCCTTGGGGCCAACGTCCTGACTTTC.

This clonotype was counted many times. The CDR3, as DNA: TGTGCCACCAGTGATTATTCCGAGACGCAGTATTTT. Its protein product is CATSDYSETQYF. V usage is TRBV24-1 and J usage is TRBJ2-3; no clear D. The CDR3 totals 12 residues. V was pared by 2 bases and J by 9 bases, with 8 bases between. CDR1 is KGHDR, CDR2 SFDVKD, per germline.

The sample holds many counts of this clonotype. This chain joins TRBV10-3 and TRBJ2-6, with 12 bases identical to TRBD1. CDR3 length equals 17 residues. Germline V gene lookup returns CDR1 ENHRY and CDR2 SYGVKD. Germline trimming cut 10 bases from V and 1 base from J; bases unmatched to any gene: 8. CDR3 amino acids: CATREGQGASGANVLTF. CDR3 DNA: TGTGCCACCCGGGAGGGACAGGGGGCTTCTGGGGCCAACGTCCTGACTTTC.

This clonotype was counted many times. The chain has TRBV7-9 and TRBJ2-5; no clear D gene. The V end was cut by 1 base, the J end by 2 bases, with 8 bases between. The CDR3 is 14 residues long. Germline lookup yields CDR1 SEHNR and CDR2 FQNEAQ (reference sequence). The DNA of the CDR3 is TGTGCCAGCAGCTTAGAAAACTGGCAAGAGACCCAGTACTTC. Amino acid sequence: CASSLENWQETQYF.

V usage is TRBV11-2 and J usage is TRBJ1-4; D is undetermined. Trimming removed 1 base from V and 8 bases from J, with 14 bases in between. CDR3 size: 15 residues. Per the germline V gene, CDR1 is SGHAT and CDR2 is FQNNGV. The CDR3 loop reads CASSLGLPPGEKLFF. The CDR3 DNA follows: TGTGCCAGCAGCTTAGGTCTTCCCCCTGGGGAAAAACTGTTTTTT.

This clonotype has at least ten counts. The rearrangement uses TRBV10-2 and TRBJ1-1; D possibly corresponds to TRBD1 (6 bases). The V and J ends lost 0 bases and 10 bases respectively, with 12 bases between them. Germline loops: CDR1 WSHSY, CDR2 SAAADI. The CDR3 runs to 13 residues. CDR3 in amino acids: CASSESPQGRAFF. The CDR3 coding sequence is TGCGCCAGCAGTGAGTCCCCACAGGGAAGAGCTTTCTTT.

This clonotype was observed many times. The J gene is TRBJ1-1, the V gene TRBV5-5; TRBD1 matches 10 bases. This CDR3 has 13 amino acids. V shed 5 bases, J shed 4 bases, and the junction held 2 bases outside the gene matches. Germline CDR1 reads SGHKS; CDR2 reads YYEKEE (reference sequence). CDR3 loop: CASRRTGGTEAFF. The CDR3, as DNA: TGTGCCAGCAGGCGGACAGGGGGCACTGAAGCTTTCTTT.

V usage is TRBV7-2 and J usage is TRBJ2-3, with 8 bases fitting TRBD2. Germline V gene lookup returns CDR1 SGHTA and CDR2 FQGNSA. The V segment lost 5 bases and the J segment 1 base; nucleotides outside the gene matches: 8. The CDR3 has 16 residues. The CDR3 protein is CASSKLSGRGTDTQYF. The CDR3 nucleotides are TGTGCCAGCAGCAAACTAAGCGGGAGAGGCACAGATACGCAGTATTTT. Filled out from reference TRBV7-2 and TRBJ2-3, the complete variable domain reads GAGVSQSPSNKVTEKGKDVELRCDPISGHTALYWYRQSLGQGLEFLIYFQGNSAPDKSGLPSDRFSAERTGGSVSTLTIQRTQQEDSAVYLCASSKLSGRGTDTQYFGPGTRLTVL.

The sample holds a few counts of this clonotype. The chain links TRBV5-1 to TRBJ2-1, with 8 bases aligning to TRBD2. Looked up from germline, CDR1 is SGHRS and CDR2 is YFSETQ. Trimming removed 7 bases from V and 7 bases from J; junction bases left unmatched: 16. This CDR3 contains 16 residues. Here the CDR3 DNA reads TGCGCCAGCTCCCCCCCCGGTCTAGCGGGTCTAAATGAGCAGTTCTTC. Its protein product is CASSPPGLAGLNEQFF.

This clonotype was seen repeatedly, ten times or more. J is TRBJ2-2 and V is TRBV7-2; 12 positions match TRBD2. The V gene's germline CDR1 is SGHTA and CDR2 FQGNSA. V was clipped by 5 bases and J by 2 bases; unmatched bases: 9. This CDR3 spans 18 amino acids. CDR3 nucleotides: TGTGCCAGCAGCCGAGACCTGACTAGCGGGAGTAACACCGGGGAGCTGTTTTTT. It encodes CASSRDLTSGSNTGELFF.

This clonotype has only a few counts. The rearrangement uses TRBV9 and TRBJ1-1; D remains unclear. Germline assignment: CDR1 SGDLS and CDR2 YYNGEE. The length of the CDR3 is 13 residues. Deletions cut 0 bases from V and 4 bases from J, with 7 bases between. As DNA, the CDR3 is TGTGCCAGCAGCGTAGTAGGACGCACTGAAGCTTTCTTT. As protein: CASSVVGRTEAFF.

In its sample, this clonotype was seen a few times. A much larger clone differs from this one at a single base, so this may be a read error. The chain has TRBV5-1 and TRBJ2-7; D gene unclear. This CDR3 is built from 14 residues. Germline V gene data show CDR1 as SGHRS and CDR2 as YFSETQ. Trimming removed 0 bases at V and 3 bases at J, with 10 bases between. CDR3 loop: CASSLDVMCYEQYF. In DNA form, the CDR3 reads TGCGCCAGCAGCTTGGACGTTATGTGCTACGAGCAGTACTTC.

In this sample, this clonotype turned up many times. The genes are TRBV6-5 and TRBJ2-5; tentatively, D is TRBD1 or TRBD2 (5 bases each). This CDR3 spans 16 amino acids. Germline V gene lookup returns CDR1 MNHEY and CDR2 SVGAGI. V was trimmed by 2 bases and J by 5 bases, leaving 18 bases between them. CDR3: CASSYEHSGKGETQYF. Written as DNA, the CDR3 is TGTGCCAGCAGTTACGAGCACTCCGGGAAGGGGGAGACCCAGTACTTC.